The present TCR beta chain was sequenced within a study of blood T cell repertoires in COVID-19. Study-level background: COVID-19 samples, acute and convalescent, were from the United States, Italy and Spain. T cells, B-cell-depleted T cells, or PBMCs provided the cDNA or gDNA that served as material.

CDR1 and CDR2 (germline): GTSNPN, SVGIG (reference sequence). The CDR3 extends over 13 amino acids. Germline trimming cut 1 base from V and 7 bases from J; bases unmatched to any gene: 3. Per the study methods: Researchers report that nucleated cell counts were estimated from reference gene primer amplification. Sequencing used immunoSEQ multiplex PCR; TCRdb keeps in-frame clones, though not all of them. From that table come the V and J calls and clone size; the DNA was used to work out D and trimming. The repertoire consists of some 35,000 clones, with roughly 84% occurring once and the leading ten covering 30% to 40%. A single count supports this clone.

The rearrangement links TRBV30 to TRBJ1-5; 8 positions match TRBD1. The source is an older man with active COVID-19. The sample consisted of peripheral blood. CDR3 residues: CAWSDRGRQPQHF. Here the CDR3 DNA reads TGTGCCTGGAGTGACAGGGGGAGGCAGCCCCAGCATTTT.